What follows describes a single T cell receptor beta chain. The sample belongs to a study of OX40 agonist ivuxolimab in advanced cancers. Overall study: Ivuxolimab, which patients received intravenously every 2 weeks, was dosed at 0.01 to 10 mg/kg.

Measured with immunoSEQ multiplex PCR; TCRdb has only the in-frame clones, and not every one. The table lists about 93,000 clones, roughly 94% of them singletons. The clonotype originates from an adult with an advanced solid tumor such as melanoma, head and neck, liver or kidney cancer. The specimen was CD4+ or CD8+ T cells sorted from blood, collected in a trial of the OX40 agonist ivuxolimab.

The CDR3 region has the DNA TGTGCCAGCAGCTTGTCCCGGGACCTCCCCCCTGAGCAGTTCTTC. It encodes CASSLSRDLPPEQFF. The chain uses TRBV11-2 and TRBJ2-1; D may match TRBD1 or TRBD2 (5 bases each). In germline, CDR1 is SGHAT, CDR2 FQNNGV. Trimming stripped 3 bases from V and 9 bases from J, with 18 bases between. The CDR3 is 15 amino acids. Full variable domain (outside the CDR3, taken from reference TRBV11-2 and TRBJ2-1): EAGVAQSPRYKIIEKRQSVAFWCNPISGHATLYWYQQILGQGPKLLIQFQNNGVVDDSQLPKDRFSAERLKGVDSTLKIQPAKLEDSAVYLCASSLSRDLPPEQFFGPGTRLTVL.